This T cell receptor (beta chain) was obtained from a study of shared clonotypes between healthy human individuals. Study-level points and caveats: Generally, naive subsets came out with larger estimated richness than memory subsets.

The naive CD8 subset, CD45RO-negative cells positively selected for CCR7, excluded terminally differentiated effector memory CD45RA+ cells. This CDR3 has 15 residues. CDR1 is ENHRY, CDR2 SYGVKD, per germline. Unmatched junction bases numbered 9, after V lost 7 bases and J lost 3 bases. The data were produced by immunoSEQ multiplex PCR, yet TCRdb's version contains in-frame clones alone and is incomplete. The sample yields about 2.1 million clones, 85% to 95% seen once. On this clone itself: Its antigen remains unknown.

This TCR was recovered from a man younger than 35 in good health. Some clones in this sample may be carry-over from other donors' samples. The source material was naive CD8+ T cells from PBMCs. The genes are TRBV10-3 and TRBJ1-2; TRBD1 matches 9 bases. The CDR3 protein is CAITPGQGYYYGYTF. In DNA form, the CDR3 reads TGTGCCATCACCCCGGGACAGGGATACTACTATGGCTACACCTTC.